This T cell receptor (beta chain) was obtained from a study of graft-versus-host responses after intestinal transplantation. Study summary: Recipients received multivisceral, liver-intestinal, or isolated intestinal transplants. Induction with anti-thymocyte globulin, then tacrolimus and steroids for roughly three years, was given to all recipients.

Findings and caveats of the study: Allografts from individuals with graft-donor T cell macrochimerism displayed high graft-versus-host to host-versus-graft clonal ratios. The marrow of recipients harbored GvH clones, and ileum or blood showed some of them first.

Note on this clone: The antigen is undetermined.

CDR3 size: 13 residues. Germline loops: CDR1 WNHNN, CDR2 SYGVQD (reference sequence). V was shortened by 5 bases and J by 5 bases, with 11 bases between the two germline ends. Libraries were prepared by immunoSEQ multiplex PCR; TCRdb keeps only in-frame clonotypes and omits some of them. The sample carries about 110,000 clones, 90% to 95% recorded once. This TCR was recovered from a human donor who was the organ donor for an intestinal transplant. V and J are TRBV10-1 and TRBJ2-3; D remains ambiguous. The specimen was unstimulated CD8+ T cells sorted from spleen or lymph node cells, collected before transplant. CDR3 in DNA: TGCGCCAGCAGTTTGGCGGTACAAGATACGCAGTATTTT. This translates into CASSLAVQDTQYF.